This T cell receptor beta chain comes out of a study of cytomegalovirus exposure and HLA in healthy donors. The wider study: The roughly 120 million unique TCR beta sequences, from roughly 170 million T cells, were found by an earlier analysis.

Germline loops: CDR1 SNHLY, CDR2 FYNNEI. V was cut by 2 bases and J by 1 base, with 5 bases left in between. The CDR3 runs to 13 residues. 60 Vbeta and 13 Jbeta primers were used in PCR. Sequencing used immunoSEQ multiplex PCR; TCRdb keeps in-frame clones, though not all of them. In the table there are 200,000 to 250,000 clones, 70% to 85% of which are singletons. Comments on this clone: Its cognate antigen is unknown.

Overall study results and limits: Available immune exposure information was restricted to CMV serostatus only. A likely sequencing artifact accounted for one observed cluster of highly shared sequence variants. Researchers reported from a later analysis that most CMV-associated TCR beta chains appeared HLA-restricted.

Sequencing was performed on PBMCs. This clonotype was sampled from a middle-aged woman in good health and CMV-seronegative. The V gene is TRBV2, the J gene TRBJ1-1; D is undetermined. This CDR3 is CASSEIKNTEAFF. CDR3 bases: TGTGCCAGCAGTGAAATCAAGAACACTGAAGCTTTCTTT. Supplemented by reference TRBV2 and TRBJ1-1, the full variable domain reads EPEVTQTPSHQVTQMGQEVILRCVPISNHLYFYWYRQILGQKVEFLVSFYNNEISEKSEIFDDQFSVERPDGSNFTLKIRSTKLEDSAMYFCASSEIKNTEAFFGQGTRLTVV.